The source of this TCR beta chain is a study of blood T cell repertoires in COVID-19. Background on the study: Sources were T cells, B-cell-depleted T cells, or PBMCs; the material itself was cDNA or gDNA.

Between the trimmed V and J ends, which lost 8 bases and 1 base, there was a span of 8 bases. The CDR3 consists of 12 residues. Germline assignment: CDR1 SNHLY and CDR2 FYNNEI. Per the original data handling: From reference gene primer amplification, estimates of nucleated cell counts were derived. Sequenced by immunoSEQ multiplex PCR; TCRdb stores in-frame clones only, minus some. D and trimming come from the DNA, and the V and J calls and clone size come from that table. The sample has about 300,000 clones; about 85% are singletons. The sample comprised peripheral blood. The gene calls are TRBV2 and TRBJ1-1; no definite D call. This clonotype originated in a man aged 18 to 30 with active or convalescent COVID-19. CDR3 loop: CASRSGNTEAFF. CDR3 in DNA: TGTGCCAGCCGTTCCGGGAACACTGAAGCTTTCTTT.